The source of this T cell receptor beta chain is a study of beta chain features in type 1 diabetes. Investigators reverse transcribed all isolated RNA, so they sequenced expressed TCRB transcripts. Here immunoSEQ multiplex PCR was the method, and the copy in TCRdb shows in-frame clones only, minus some. The sample holds about half a million clones; roughly 11% are singletons and the top ten take roughly 0.046%. At least ten counts were recorded for this clone. The CDR3 is 16 amino acids. CDR1 PRHDT and CDR2 FYEKMQ come from the germline V gene (reference sequence). V lost 5 bases and J lost 4; bases outside the gene matches: 11.

This TCR was sampled from a woman under 30 in good health. The chain links TRBV13 to TRBJ2-3; the match to TRBD2 covers 8 bases. Sequencing was performed on naive CD4+ T cells from blood. The CDR3: CASSPTGREESDTQYF. The CDR3 nucleotides read TGTGCCAGCAGCCCGACGGGGCGGGAGGAATCAGATACGCAGTATTTT.